These 30 T cell receptor beta chains originate from one sample sequenced in a study of follicular helper T cells after annual influenza vaccination. Time point noted: 2014-2015 season, pre-vaccination. The method was immunoSEQ multiplex PCR; TCRdb's version includes in-frame clones alone and lacks a portion of them. The table includes approximately 25,000 clones, 80% to 90% detected once. Sequenced material: CXCR5+ CD38- circulating T follicular helper cells from blood, taken on the day of influenza vaccination. Described subset: circulating Tfh, non-naive CD4+CXCR5+PD-1+ (ICOS+CD38+ or ICOS-CD38-). Every receptor here comes from an adult who received the influenza vaccine.

This clone was seen a single time. The V call is TRBV6-1, the J call TRBJ1-1; no reliable D call. The CDR3 is 13 residues long. Per germline, CDR1 MNHNS and CDR2 SASEGT. V was pared by 8 bases and J by 4 bases, with 14 bases between. The CDR3 coding sequence is TGTGCCAGCGGGCGGGCCAGGAGCACTGAAGCTTTCTTT. Residues: CASGRARSTEAFF.

The genes are TRBV4-1 and TRBJ2-3; D is possibly TRBD2 (5 bases). Germline V gene lookup returns CDR1 MGHRA and CDR2 YSYEKL. This CDR3 contains 13 residues. V shed 1 base and J shed 8 bases, with 10 bases lying between them. The CDR3 reads CASSQGAGVTQYF. CDR3 DNA sequence: TGCGCCAGCAGCCAAGGGGCGGGCGTTACGCAGTATTTT.

The chain links TRBV19 to TRBJ2-3; a weak D match, TRBD2 (6 bases). The CDR3 has 15 residues. V lost 3 bases, J lost 3 bases, and 13 bases lay in between. Germline CDR1 and CDR2: LNHDA and SQIVND (reference sequence). This chain's CDR3 is CASSIDEEGTDTQYF. CDR3 DNA: TGTGCCAGTAGTATCGACGAGGAGGGGACAGATACGCAGTATTTT.

The CDR3 DNA reads TGTGCCAGCAGCCCGCCGGGACAGGGAAAAGGTGGCTACACCTTC. Amino acid sequence: CASSPPGQGKGGYTF. The chain carries TRBV7-2 and TRBJ1-2; TRBD1 matches at 9 bases. The CDR3 consists of 15 residues. Germline lookup yields CDR1 SGHTA and CDR2 FQGNSA. The V gene end was trimmed by 5 bases and the J gene end by 7 bases; junction bases not matched to a gene: 11.

The rearrangement links TRBV2 to TRBJ2-7; D may be TRBD1 (6 bases). Germline V gives CDR1 SNHLY, CDR2 FYNNEI. CDR3 length: 14 amino acids. V was cut by 3 bases and J by 7 bases, with 16 bases left in between. As DNA, the CDR3 is TGTGCCAGCAGTGAGGGCAGGGGCGCTTTAGAGCAGTACTTC. Its translation: CASSEGRGALEQYF.

The V and J genes are TRBV5-1 and TRBJ2-3; maybe TRBD1 (6 bases). V gave up 2 bases and J gave up 5 bases, with 15 bases separating them. CDR3 length: 15 amino acids. Germline assignment: CDR1 SGHRS and CDR2 YFSETQ. For the CDR3, the DNA is TGCGCCAGCAGCTTTGGGGGCAGGTTGGGAGATACGCAGTATTTT. As protein: CASSFGGRLGDTQYF.

The V gene is TRBV11-1, the J gene TRBJ2-1; 7 bases line up with TRBD2. The CDR3 spans 16 residues. V lost 2 bases to trimming and J lost 4 bases; unmatched junction nucleotides: 8. CDR1 is SGHAT and CDR2 is FQDESV in the germline V gene (reference sequence). For the CDR3, the DNA is TGTGCCAGCAGCTTAAGACTAGCTGTAGGTTACAATGAGCAGTTCTTC. This encodes CASSLRLAVGYNEQFF. The full variable domain, rest sourced from reference TRBV11-1 and TRBJ2-1, is EAEVAQSPRYKITEKSQAVAFWCDPISGHATLYWYRQILGQGPELLVQFQDESVVDDSQLPKDRFSAERLKGVDSTLKIQPAELGDSAMYLCASSLRLAVGYNEQFFGPGTRLTVL.

The V gene is TRBV2, the J gene TRBJ2-3, with 7 bases identical to TRBD1. Germline CDR1 and CDR2: SNHLY and FYNNEI. V shed 6 bases, J shed 6 bases, and the junction held 9 bases outside the gene matches. This CDR3 spans 14 amino acids. CDR3 nucleotide sequence: TGTGCCAGCAGCCCACAGGGGATGGGGGATACGCAGTATTTT. Its protein is CASSPQGMGDTQYF.

V and J are TRBV7-2 and TRBJ1-2, with D possibly matching TRBD1 (6 bases). Trimming shortened V by 3 bases and J by 7 bases, and 18 bases separated the two germline ends. Germline-derived CDR1 and CDR2 are SGHTA and FQGNSA. CDR3 size: 15 residues. In DNA form, the CDR3 reads TGTGCCAGCAGCTTTTCGACAGGACAGAGGGGTGGCTACACCTTC. Its translation: CASSFSTGQRGGYTF.

The J gene is TRBJ1-1, the V gene TRBV7-9; D is ambiguous. Trimming stripped 5 bases from V and 0 bases from J, with 4 bases between. The CDR3 is made up of 12 amino acids. Germline V CDR1 and CDR2: SEHNR, FQNEAQ (reference sequence). In DNA, the CDR3 is TGTGCCAGCAGCCGTATGAACACTGAAGCTTTCTTT. Translating it yields CASSRMNTEAFF.

This clone has a handful of counts. The genes are TRBV18 and TRBJ1-1; D is ambiguous. Between the trimmed V and J ends, which lost 8 bases and 2 bases, there was a span of 12 bases. The CDR3 consists of 13 residues. The germline V gene encodes CDR1 KGHSH and CDR2 LQKENI. CDR3 residues: CASTLTSNTEAFF. In DNA form, the CDR3 reads TGTGCCAGCACCCTGACAAGCAACACTGAAGCTTTCTTT.

The CDR3 spells CASSEGSGIYQPQHF. Here the CDR3 DNA reads TGTGCCAGCAGTGAAGGGTCAGGGATCTATCAGCCCCAGCATTTT. The chain joins TRBV6-1 to TRBJ1-5; tentative D call: TRBD1 (5 bases). This CDR3 is 15 amino acids long. Per the germline V gene, CDR1 is MNHNS and CDR2 is SASEGT. V dropped 1 base and J dropped 5 bases, with 12 bases sitting between them.

The chain combines TRBV5-4 with TRBJ2-3; 8 positions agree with TRBD1. CDR1 and CDR2 (germline): SGHNT, YYREEE (reference sequence). J was trimmed by 3 bases and V by 3 bases; bases with no gene match: 3. The CDR3 sequence is 14 residues long. The CDR3 spells CASSSQGATDTQYF. DNA of the CDR3: TGTGCCAGCAGCTCCCAGGGGGCGACAGATACGCAGTATTTT.

This clone showed up just a few times. The J gene is TRBJ2-1, the V gene TRBV7-6; maybe TRBD1 (6 bases). The CDR3 spans 14 residues. Trimming took 5 bases from V and 6 from J, leaving 14 bases between them. Germline CDR1 is SGHVS and CDR2 is FNYEAQ. The DNA for the CDR3 is TGTGCCAGCAGCCCCCCGAGGGGGAGCAATGAGCAGTTCTTC. It specifies CASSPPRGSNEQFF.

This clone appeared once. This rearrangement joins TRBV9 to TRBJ2-3; possibly TRBD1 for D (8 bases). From germline, CDR1 is SGDLS and CDR2 YYNGEE. This CDR3 is built from 16 residues. V dropped 4 bases and J dropped 3 bases, with 18 bases sitting between them. The chain's CDR3 is CASSSQNRGGTDTQYF. DNA of the CDR3: TGTGCCAGCAGCTCACAGAACAGGGGGGGTACAGATACGCAGTATTTT.

This chain links TRBV15 with TRBJ2-3; tentatively, D is TRBD2 (5 bases). The CDR3 totals 15 residues. CDR1 is LNHNV, CDR2 YYDKDF, per germline (reference sequence). V was pared by 0 bases and J by 6 bases, with 13 bases between. CDR3 DNA: TGTGCCACCAGCAGAGATGGGAGAAGGGAGGATACGCAGTATTTT. Its protein is CATSRDGRREDTQYF.

This chain uses TRBV11-1 with TRBJ2-3; D perhaps matches TRBD2 (5 bases). Germline CDR1 reads SGHAT; CDR2 reads FQDESV (reference sequence). The CDR3 spans 14 residues. Trimming stripped 0 bases from V and 5 bases from J, with 9 bases between. The CDR3: CASSLASAEDTQYF. CDR3 coding DNA: TGTGCCAGCAGCTTAGCTAGCGCCGAAGATACGCAGTATTTT.

The chain recombines TRBV18 with TRBJ1-4, with 9 bases identical to TRBD1. The CDR3 spans 15 residues. Germline V gene sequence: CDR1 KGHSH, CDR2 LQKENI. Unmatched junction bases numbered 3, after V lost 2 bases and J lost 5 bases. CDR3 coding DNA: TGTGCCAGCTCACCATGGACAGGGGAGAATGAAAAACTGTTTTTT. Residues: CASSPWTGENEKLFF.

This chain uses TRBV29-1 with TRBJ2-3, with D possibly being TRBD1 (6 bases). This CDR3 is built from 15 residues. CDR1 is SQVTM and CDR2 is ANQGSEA in the germline V gene. V lost 6 bases, J lost 4 bases, and 20 bases lay in between. CDR3 nucleotides: TGCAGCGTCTCTCCGGGACAAAGTCTGGCAGATACGCAGTATTTT. It is translated as CSVSPGQSLADTQYF.

The chain links TRBV6-5 to TRBJ2-1; 7 bases align to TRBD1. Germline loops: CDR1 MNHEY, CDR2 SVGAGI. CDR3 length: 15 amino acids. The trim removed 0 bases at V and 3 bases at J, leaving 2 bases unmatched. The CDR3 DNA reads TGTGCCAGCAGTTACTCGGGGGACAGCTACAATGAGCAGTTCTTC. Its translation: CASSYSGDSYNEQFF.

The chain links TRBV19 to TRBJ2-1, with a tentative D call TRBD1 (6 bases). V shed 7 bases and J shed 4 bases, with 8 bases lying between them. The V gene's germline CDR1 is LNHDA and CDR2 SQIVND (reference sequence). The CDR3 covers 12 residues. CDR3 nucleotides: TGTGCCAGTACGGACAGATACAATGAGCAGTTCTTC. This sequence encodes CASTDRYNEQFF.

J is TRBJ1-2 and V is TRBV6-1, with D possibly matching TRBD1 (6 bases). The CDR3 has 14 amino acids. Trimming removed 6 bases from V and 1 base from J, with 12 bases in between. The V gene's germline CDR1 is MNHNS and CDR2 SASEGT. The CDR3 nucleotides read TGTGCCAGCAGAGAGGGGGTTAATAACTATGGCTACACCTTC. Translated: CASREGVNNYGYTF.

This clone occurred once. The chain recombines TRBV19 with TRBJ1-1, with D possibly matching TRBD1 (6 bases). Germline V gene data show CDR1 as LNHDA and CDR2 as SQIVND (reference sequence). Deletions cut 7 bases from V and 5 bases from J, with 23 bases between. This CDR3 has 16 residues. CDR3 amino acids: CASTTGGGGLGTEAFF. For the CDR3, the DNA is TGTGCCAGTACGACGGGGGGTGGGGGGCTAGGTACTGAAGCTTTCTTT.

This clone was observed a few times. The genes are TRBV28 and TRBJ2-7; TRBD2 matches 9 bases. Germline V CDR1 and CDR2: MDHEN, SYDVKM. J gave up 0 bases and V 2 bases, and 2 bases lay outside the gene matches. CDR3 length equals 15 residues. The CDR3 reads CASSLAGGRSYEQYF. DNA for the CDR3: TGTGCCAGCAGTTTAGCGGGAGGGCGCTCCTACGAGCAGTACTTC. Drawing the rest from reference TRBV28 and TRBJ2-7, the complete variable domain is DVKVTQSSRYLVKRTGEKVFLECVQDMDHENMFWYRQDPGLGLRLIYFSYDVKMKEKGDIPEGYSVSREKKERFSLILESASTNQTSMYLCASSLAGGRSYEQYFGPGTRLTVT.

This chain's CDR3 is CASRGLSGELFF. The DNA for the CDR3 is TGTGCCAGTAGGGGCCTTTCTGGGGAGCTGTTTTTT. This sequence joins TRBV2 and TRBJ2-2; TRBD1 might be the D (5 bases). Germline V gene data show CDR1 as SNHLY and CDR2 as FYNNEI. V was shortened by 9 bases and J by 8 bases, with 13 bases between the two germline ends. The CDR3 runs 12 residues.

The V gene is TRBV6-6, the J gene TRBJ2-1; TRBD2 might be the D (7 bases). This CDR3 is built from 16 residues. CDR1 is MNHNY, CDR2 SVGAGI, per germline (reference sequence). Trimming pared 5 bases from V and 3 bases from J, leaving 17 bases between. For the CDR3, the DNA is TGTGCCAGCAGTCTAGGAGGGGGAGGGGGCTACAATGAGCAGTTCTTC. Translation: CASSLGGGGGYNEQFF.

V gene TRBV6-1 combines with J gene TRBJ1-2; tentative D call: TRBD1 (5 bases). CDR1 MNHNS and CDR2 SASEGT come from the germline V gene. The CDR3 length is 14 residues. The germline V and J ends were trimmed by 9 bases and 4 bases, with 18 bases remaining between them. CDR3 sequence (DNA): TGTGCCAGTAGGTGGGGGGAAGGAGTCTATGGCTACACCTTC. This sequence encodes CASRWGEGVYGYTF.

The chain has TRBV5-6 and TRBJ2-2; 8 bases are a match to TRBD1. The CDR3 length is 15 residues. Germline lookup yields CDR1 SGHDT and CDR2 YYEEEE. V shed 0 bases, J shed 4 bases, and the junction held 2 bases outside the gene matches. Here the CDR3 reads CASSLGTGLTGELFF. The CDR3 nucleotides read TGTGCCAGCAGCTTGGGGACAGGGCTCACCGGGGAGCTGTTTTTT.

Only one count was recorded for this clone. A read error may produce the germline difference seen at one junction end. The V and J genes are TRBV7-7 and TRBJ1-3, with D uncertain. This CDR3 is 15 amino acids long. Germline V lookup: CDR1 SSHAT, CDR2 FNYEAQ (reference sequence). CDR3: CASSTGRGPGNTIYF. As DNA, the CDR3 is TGTGCTAGCAGCACCGGGAGAGGGCCTGGAAACACCATATATTTT.

The chain combines TRBV4-2 with TRBJ1-4; the D gene is possibly TRBD1 (6 bases). CDR3 size: 15 residues. CDR1 and CDR2 (germline): LGHNA, YNFKEQ. With 3 bases removed from V and 7 bases from J, the gap between germline ends came to 15 bases. Here the CDR3 reads CASSQSGGGREKLFF. The CDR3 DNA reads TGTGCCAGCAGCCAGAGCGGGGGGGGGCGTGAAAAACTGTTTTTT.